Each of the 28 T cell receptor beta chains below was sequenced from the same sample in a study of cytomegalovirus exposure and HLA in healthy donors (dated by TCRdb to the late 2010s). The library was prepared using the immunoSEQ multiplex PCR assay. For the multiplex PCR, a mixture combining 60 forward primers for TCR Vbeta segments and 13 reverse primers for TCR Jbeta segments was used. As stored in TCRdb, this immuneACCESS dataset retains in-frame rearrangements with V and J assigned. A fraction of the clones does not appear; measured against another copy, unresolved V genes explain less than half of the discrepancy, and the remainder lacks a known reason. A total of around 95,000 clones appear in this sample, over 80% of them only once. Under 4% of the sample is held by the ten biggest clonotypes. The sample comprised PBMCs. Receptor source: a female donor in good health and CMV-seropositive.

This chain's CDR3 is CASSKQGAVEQYF. Written as DNA, the CDR3 is TGCGCCAGCAGCAAACAGGGGGCTGTAGAGCAGTACTTC. The rearrangement joins TRBV5-1 to TRBJ2-7; 9 bases are shared with TRBD1. Germline loops: CDR1 SGHRS, CDR2 YFSETQ. J lost 7 bases, V lost 4 bases, and 6 bases had no gene match. There are 13 residues in the CDR3.

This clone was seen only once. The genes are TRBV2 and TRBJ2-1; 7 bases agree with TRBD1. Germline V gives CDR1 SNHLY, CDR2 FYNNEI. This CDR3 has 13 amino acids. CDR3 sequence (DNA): TGTGCTCGTGGACAGGCCCTTGACAATGAGCAGTTCTTC. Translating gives CARGQALDNEQFF.

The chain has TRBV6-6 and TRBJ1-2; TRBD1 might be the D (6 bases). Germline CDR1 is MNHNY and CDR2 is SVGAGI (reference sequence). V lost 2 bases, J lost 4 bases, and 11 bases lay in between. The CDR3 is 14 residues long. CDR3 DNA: TGTGCCAGCAGTTACGGAAGGGGGTTCTATGGCTACACCTTC. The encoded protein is CASSYGRGFYGYTF.

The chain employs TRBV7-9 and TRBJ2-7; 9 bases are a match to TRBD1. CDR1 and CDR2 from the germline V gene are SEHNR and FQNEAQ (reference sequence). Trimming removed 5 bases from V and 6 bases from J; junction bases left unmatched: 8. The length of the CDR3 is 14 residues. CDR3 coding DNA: TGTGCCAGCAGCCCAGACAGGGGGATATCCGAGCAGTACTTC. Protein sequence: CASSPDRGISEQYF.

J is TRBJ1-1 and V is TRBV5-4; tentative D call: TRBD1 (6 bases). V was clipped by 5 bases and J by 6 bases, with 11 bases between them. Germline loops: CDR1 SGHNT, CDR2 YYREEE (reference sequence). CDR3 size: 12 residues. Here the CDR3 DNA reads TGTGCCAGCAGGGGTCAGGGGCCTGAAGCTTTCTTT. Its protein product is CASRGQGPEAFF.

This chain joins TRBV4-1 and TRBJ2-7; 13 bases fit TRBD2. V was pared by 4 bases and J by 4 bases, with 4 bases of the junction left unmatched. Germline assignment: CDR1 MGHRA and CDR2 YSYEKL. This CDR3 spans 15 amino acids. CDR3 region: CASSLGLAGAYEQYF. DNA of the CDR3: TGCGCCAGCAGCCTCGGACTAGCGGGAGCATACGAGCAGTACTTC.

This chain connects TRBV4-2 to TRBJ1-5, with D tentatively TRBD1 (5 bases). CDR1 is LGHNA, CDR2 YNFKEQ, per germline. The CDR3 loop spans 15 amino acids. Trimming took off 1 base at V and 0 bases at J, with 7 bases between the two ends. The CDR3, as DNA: TGTGCCAGCAGCCAAGCAGACAGTAGCAATCAGCCCCAGCATTTT. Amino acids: CASSQADSSNQPQHF.

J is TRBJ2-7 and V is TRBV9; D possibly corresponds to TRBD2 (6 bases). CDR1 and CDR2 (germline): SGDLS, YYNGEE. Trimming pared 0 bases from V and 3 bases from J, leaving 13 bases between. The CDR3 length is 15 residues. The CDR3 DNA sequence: TGTGCCAGCAGCGTAGCTCCCGGACTACACTACGAGCAGTACTTC. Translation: CASSVAPGLHYEQYF.

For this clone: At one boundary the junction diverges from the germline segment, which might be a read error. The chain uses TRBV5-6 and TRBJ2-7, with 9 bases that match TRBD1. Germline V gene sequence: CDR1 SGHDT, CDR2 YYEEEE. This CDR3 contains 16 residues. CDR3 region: CASSFYRGPGVSVPFF. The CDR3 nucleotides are TGTGCCAGCAGCTTTTACAGGGGGCCGGGAGTCTCAGTACCCTTCTTC.

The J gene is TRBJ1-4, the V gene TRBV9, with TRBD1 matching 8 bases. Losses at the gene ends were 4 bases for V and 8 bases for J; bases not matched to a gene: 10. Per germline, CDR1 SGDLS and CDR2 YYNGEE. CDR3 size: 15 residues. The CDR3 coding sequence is TGTGCCAGCAGCCCAGGGGGCGTTCTAGGGGAAAAACTGTTTTTT. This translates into CASSPGGVLGEKLFF.

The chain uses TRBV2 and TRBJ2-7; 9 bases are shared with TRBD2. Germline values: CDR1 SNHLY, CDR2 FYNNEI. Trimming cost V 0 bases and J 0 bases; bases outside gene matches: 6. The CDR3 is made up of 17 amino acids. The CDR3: CASSEAPLAGSSYEQYF. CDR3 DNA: TGTGCCAGCAGTGAAGCGCCCCTAGCGGGAAGCTCCTACGAGCAGTACTTC. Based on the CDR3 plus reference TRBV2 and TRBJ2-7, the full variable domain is EPEVTQTPSHQVTQMGQEVILRCVPISNHLYFYWYRQILGQKVEFLVSFYNNEISEKSEIFDDQFSVERPDGSNFTLKIRSTKLEDSAMYFCASSEAPLAGSSYEQYFGPGTRLTVT.

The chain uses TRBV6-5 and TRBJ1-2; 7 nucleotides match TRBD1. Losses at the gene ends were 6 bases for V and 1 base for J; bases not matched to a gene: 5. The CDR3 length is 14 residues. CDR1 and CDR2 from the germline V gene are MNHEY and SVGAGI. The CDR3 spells CASSRGQLNYGYTF. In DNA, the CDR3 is TGTGCCAGCAGCCGGGGACAGCTTAACTATGGCTACACCTTC.

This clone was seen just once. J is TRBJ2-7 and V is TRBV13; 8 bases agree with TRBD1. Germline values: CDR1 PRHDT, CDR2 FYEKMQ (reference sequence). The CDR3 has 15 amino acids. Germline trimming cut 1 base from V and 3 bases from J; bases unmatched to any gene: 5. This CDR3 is CASSLEVRGLYEQYF. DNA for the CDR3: TGTGCCAGCAGCTTAGAGGTCAGGGGGCTCTACGAGCAGTACTTC.

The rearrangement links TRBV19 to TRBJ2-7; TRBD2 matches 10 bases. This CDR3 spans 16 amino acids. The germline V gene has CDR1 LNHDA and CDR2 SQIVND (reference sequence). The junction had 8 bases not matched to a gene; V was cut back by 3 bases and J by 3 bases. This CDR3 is CASSMGLANTIYEQYF. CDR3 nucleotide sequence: TGTGCCAGTAGTATGGGACTAGCGAACACCATCTACGAGCAGTACTTC.

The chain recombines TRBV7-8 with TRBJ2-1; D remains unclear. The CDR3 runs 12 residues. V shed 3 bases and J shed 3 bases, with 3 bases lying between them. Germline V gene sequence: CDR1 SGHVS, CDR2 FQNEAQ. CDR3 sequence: CASSFLYNEQFF. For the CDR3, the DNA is TGTGCCAGCAGCTTCCTCTACAATGAGCAGTTCTTC.

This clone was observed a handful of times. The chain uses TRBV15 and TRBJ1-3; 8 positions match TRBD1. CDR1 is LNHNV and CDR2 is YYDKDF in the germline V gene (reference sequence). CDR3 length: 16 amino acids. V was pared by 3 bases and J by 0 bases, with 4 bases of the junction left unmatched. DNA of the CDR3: TGTGCCACCAGCAGGGGACAGGTTAACTCTGGAAACACCATATATTTT. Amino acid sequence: CATSRGQVNSGNTIYF.

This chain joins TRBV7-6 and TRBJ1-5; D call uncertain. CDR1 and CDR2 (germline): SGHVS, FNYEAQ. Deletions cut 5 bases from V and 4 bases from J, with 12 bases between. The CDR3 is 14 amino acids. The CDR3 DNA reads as TGTGCCAGCAGCACTGGGCGGGGAAATCAGCCCCAGCATTTT. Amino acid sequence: CASSTGRGNQPQHF.

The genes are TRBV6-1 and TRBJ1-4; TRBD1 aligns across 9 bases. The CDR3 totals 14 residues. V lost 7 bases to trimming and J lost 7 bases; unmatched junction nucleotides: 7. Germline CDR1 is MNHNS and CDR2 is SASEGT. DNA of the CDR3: TGTGCCAGCAACCCGGACAGGGGTCGTGAAAAACTGTTTTTT. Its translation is CASNPDRGREKLFF.

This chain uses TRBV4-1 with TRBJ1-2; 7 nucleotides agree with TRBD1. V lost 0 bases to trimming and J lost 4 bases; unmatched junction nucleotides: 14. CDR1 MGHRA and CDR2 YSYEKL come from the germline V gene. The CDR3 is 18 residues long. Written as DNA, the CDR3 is TGCGCCAGCAGCCAAGACCCCTCACCGGGACAGCTAAGCTATGGCTACACCTTC. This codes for CASSQDPSPGQLSYGYTF.

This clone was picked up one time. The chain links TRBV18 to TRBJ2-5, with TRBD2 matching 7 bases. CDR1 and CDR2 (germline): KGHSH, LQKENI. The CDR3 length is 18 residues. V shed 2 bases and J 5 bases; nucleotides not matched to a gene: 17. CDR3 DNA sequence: TGTGCCAGCTCACCATCCTCTCCAGGGAGGGCGCTCCAGGAGACCCAGTACTTC. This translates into CASSPSSPGRALQETQYF.

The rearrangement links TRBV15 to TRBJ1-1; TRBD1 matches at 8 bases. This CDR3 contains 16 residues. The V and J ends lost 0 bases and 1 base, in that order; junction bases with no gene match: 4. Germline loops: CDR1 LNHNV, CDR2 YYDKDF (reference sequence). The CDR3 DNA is TGTGCCACCAGCAGAGAGGTCAGGGGGCCGAACACTGAAGCTTTCTTT. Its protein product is CATSREVRGPNTEAFF.

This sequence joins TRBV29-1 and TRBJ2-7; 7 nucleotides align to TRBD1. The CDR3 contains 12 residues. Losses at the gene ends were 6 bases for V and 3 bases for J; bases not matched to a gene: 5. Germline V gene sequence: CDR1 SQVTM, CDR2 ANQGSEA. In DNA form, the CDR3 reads TGCAGCGTAGAGGGGGCCGGCTACGAGCAGTACTTC. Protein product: CSVEGAGYEQYF.

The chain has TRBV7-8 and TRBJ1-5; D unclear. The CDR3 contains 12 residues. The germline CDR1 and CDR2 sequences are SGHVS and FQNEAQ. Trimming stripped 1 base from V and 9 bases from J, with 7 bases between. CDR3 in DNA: TGTGCCAGCAGCTTAGACGCGAGGCCCCAGCATTTT. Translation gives CASSLDARPQHF.

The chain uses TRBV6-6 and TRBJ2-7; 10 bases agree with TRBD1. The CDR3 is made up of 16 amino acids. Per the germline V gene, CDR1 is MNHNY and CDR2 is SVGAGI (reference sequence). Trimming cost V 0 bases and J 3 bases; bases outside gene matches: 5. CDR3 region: CASSYSPGQGDYEQYF. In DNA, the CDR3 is TGTGCCAGCAGTTACTCACCTGGACAGGGGGACTACGAGCAGTACTTC.

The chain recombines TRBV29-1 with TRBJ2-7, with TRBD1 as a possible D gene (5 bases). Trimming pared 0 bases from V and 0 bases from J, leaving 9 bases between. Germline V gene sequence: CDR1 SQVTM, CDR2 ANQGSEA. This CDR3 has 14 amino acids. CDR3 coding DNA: TGCAGCGTTGAAGACAGGACAAACTCCTACGAGCAGTACTTC. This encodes CSVEDRTNSYEQYF.

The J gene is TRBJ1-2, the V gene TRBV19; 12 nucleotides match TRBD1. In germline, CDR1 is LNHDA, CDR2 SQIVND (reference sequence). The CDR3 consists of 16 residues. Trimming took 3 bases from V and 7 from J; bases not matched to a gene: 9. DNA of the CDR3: TGTGCCAGTAGTATCGGGACAGGGGGCGAAACGGGTGGCTACACCTTC. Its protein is CASSIGTGGETGGYTF.

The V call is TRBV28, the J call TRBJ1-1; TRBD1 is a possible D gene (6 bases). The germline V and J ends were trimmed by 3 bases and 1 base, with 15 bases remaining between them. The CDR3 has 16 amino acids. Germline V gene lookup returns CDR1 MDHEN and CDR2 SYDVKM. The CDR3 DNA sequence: TGTGCCAGCAGTTTGTTTCAGGGGTCATGGAACACTGAAGCTTTCTTT. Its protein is CASSLFQGSWNTEAFF.

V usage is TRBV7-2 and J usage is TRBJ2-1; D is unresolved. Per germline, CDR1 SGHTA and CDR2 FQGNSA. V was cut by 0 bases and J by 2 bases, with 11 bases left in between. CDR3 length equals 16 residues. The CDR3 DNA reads TGTGCCAGCAGCTTAGCGGCTGGAGTTCCCTACAATGAGCAGTTCTTC. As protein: CASSLAAGVPYNEQFF.